A single sample gave rise to the 14 T cell receptor beta chains below, sequenced in a study of OX40 agonist ivuxolimab in advanced cancers. The repertoire was sequenced with immunoSEQ multiplex PCR; TCRdb's copy has only in-frame clones and lacks some. The data contain over 30,000 clones, over 80% of them seen just once; the ten biggest clones take up about 22%. The material was CD4+ or CD8+ T cells sorted from blood, obtained in a trial of the OX40 agonist ivuxolimab. These TCRs come from an adult with an advanced solid tumor such as melanoma, head and neck, liver or kidney cancer.

The V and J genes are TRBV5-5 and TRBJ2-4, with D maybe TRBD1 (6 bases). Trimming shortened V by 4 bases and J by 9 bases, and 14 bases separated the two germline ends. This CDR3 is built from 13 residues. Germline CDR1 reads SGHKS; CDR2 reads YYEKEE (reference sequence). CDR3 amino acids: CASSPEGVGIQYF. In nucleotides, the CDR3 is TGTGCCAGCAGCCCCGAGGGGGTCGGCATTCAGTACTTC.

This rearrangement joins TRBV7-3 to TRBJ2-2, with 7 nucleotides matching TRBD2. This CDR3 region has 16 residues. V lost 5 bases and J lost 2; bases outside the gene matches: 8. Germline assignment: CDR1 SGHTA and CDR2 FQGTGA. The CDR3, as DNA: TGTGCCAGCAGCATCGACGCGGGGGTAAACACCGGGGAGCTGTTTTTT. Amino acid sequence: CASSIDAGVNTGELFF.

The CDR3 sequence is CASSESKTGTYEQYF. The CDR3 bases are TGCGCCAGCAGTGAGTCTAAGACAGGGACCTACGAGCAGTACTTC. The V and J genes are TRBV10-1 and TRBJ2-7, with 7 bases identical to TRBD1. V trimming: 0 bases; J trimming: 2 bases; junction bases outside the gene matches: 4. CDR3 length equals 15 residues. Germline CDR1 is WNHNN and CDR2 is SYGVQD (reference sequence).

The genes are TRBV2 and TRBJ1-4; 7 bases align to TRBD1. CDR1 SNHLY and CDR2 FYNNEI come from the germline V gene. V was clipped by 5 bases and J by 2 bases; unmatched bases: 5. CDR3 length equals 15 residues. The CDR3 is CASSRYRGTNEKLFF. In nucleotides, the CDR3 is TGTGCCAGCAGTCGCTACAGGGGTACTAATGAAAAACTGTTTTTT.

V usage is TRBV7-2 and J usage is TRBJ2-4, with TRBD1 matching 10 bases. Germline lookup yields CDR1 SGHTA and CDR2 FQGNSA. The V segment lost 5 bases and the J segment 6 bases; nucleotides outside the gene matches: 4. This CDR3 is built from 14 residues. CDR3 nucleotides: TGTGCCAGCAGCCACGACAGGGGGCGAAACATTCAGTACTTC. It specifies CASSHDRGRNIQYF.

The V and J genes are TRBV2 and TRBJ1-5; D unclear. This CDR3 is 15 amino acids long. Trimming stripped 5 bases from V and 0 bases from J, with 11 bases between. Germline-derived CDR1 and CDR2 are SNHLY and FYNNEI. The CDR3 DNA reads as TGTGCCAGCAGTCCCGAGACTCTTAGCAATCAGCCCCAGCATTTT. It is translated as CASSPETLSNQPQHF.

The chain has TRBV5-1 and TRBJ2-6; D is perhaps TRBD1 or TRBD2 (6 bases each). CDR3 length equals 17 residues. V dropped 4 bases and J dropped 0 bases, with 14 bases sitting between them. Germline loops: CDR1 SGHRS, CDR2 YFSETQ. This CDR3 is CASSRGDTGSGANVLTF. CDR3 coding DNA: TGCGCCAGCAGCCGCGGGGACACAGGCTCTGGGGCCAACGTCCTGACTTTC.

This clone occurred a few times. This chain uses TRBV27 with TRBJ1-2, with D tentatively TRBD1 (5 bases). The ends were cut back, 6 bases at V and 0 bases at J, with 11 bases in the middle. Germline CDR1 is MNHEY and CDR2 is SMNVEV (reference sequence). The CDR3 sequence is 14 residues long. In DNA, the CDR3 is TGTGCCAGCAGCCGGGACTTCTCTAACTATGGCTACACCTTC. This codes for CASSRDFSNYGYTF.

The chain combines TRBV19 with TRBJ1-3, with TRBD1 matching over 7 bases. Per the germline V gene, CDR1 is LNHDA and CDR2 is SQIVND (reference sequence). CDR3 size: 14 residues. V was clipped by 7 bases and J by 5 bases; unmatched bases: 8. In nucleotides, the CDR3 is TGTGCCAGTACCGGAGACAGGGCCAGAAACACCATATATTTT. Protein product: CASTGDRARNTIYF.

The chain is built from TRBV5-1 and TRBJ2-3; 16 bases map to TRBD2. With V trimmed by 4 bases and J by 3 bases, 11 bases remained unmatched. The germline CDR1 and CDR2 sequences are SGHRS and YFSETQ. The CDR3 runs to 19 residues. The CDR3, as DNA: TGCGCCAGCAGCCGTAGGGGACTAGCGGGGGGGCGAGGAACAGATACGCAGTATTTT. Translated, it gives CASSRRGLAGGRGTDTQYF.

The chain employs TRBV6-5 and TRBJ2-3, with 10 nucleotides matching TRBD1. The CDR3 consists of 16 residues. Per the germline V gene, CDR1 is MNHEY and CDR2 is SVGAGI. The V segment lost 2 bases and the J segment 5 bases; nucleotides outside the gene matches: 7. The CDR3, as DNA: TGTGCCAGCAGTTACGAGACAGGGGGCGCCAAAGATACGCAGTATTTT. This translates into CASSYETGGAKDTQYF.

The V and J genes are TRBV7-6 and TRBJ1-1, with 8 bases aligning to TRBD1. The J segment lost 4 bases and the V segment lost 5 bases, leaving 9 bases of the junction unmatched. The CDR3 is made up of 15 amino acids. The germline V gene encodes CDR1 SGHVS and CDR2 FNYEAQ. The CDR3 region has the DNA TGTGCCAGCAGCCCCGGACAGGGTTGGATCACTGAAGCTTTCTTT. Its protein is CASSPGQGWITEAFF.

The chain recombines TRBV19 with TRBJ1-1; D remains unclear. In germline, CDR1 is LNHDA, CDR2 SQIVND (reference sequence). The V end was cut by 7 bases, the J end by 0 bases, with 9 bases between. This CDR3 is 13 amino acids long. The CDR3 region is CASNVELNTEAFF. The CDR3 bases are TGTGCCAGTAACGTCGAGTTGAACACTGAAGCTTTCTTT.

The rearrangement joins TRBV10-1 to TRBJ2-7; 7 bases match TRBD2. Trimming took 4 bases from V and 0 from J; bases not matched to a gene: 6. The CDR3 extends over 15 amino acids. Germline assignment: CDR1 WNHNN and CDR2 SYGVQD (reference sequence). CDR3 amino acids: CASSGSSGSSYEQYF. In DNA form, the CDR3 reads TGCGCCAGCAGTGGTTCTAGCGGATCCTCCTACGAGCAGTACTTC.